This T cell receptor beta chain was found in a study of shared clonotypes between healthy human individuals. Study results and limitations: Sample collection involved blood only; tissue repertoires are likely different.

The CDR3 contains 13 residues. J gave up 2 bases and V 3 bases, and 1 base lay outside the gene matches. CDR1 is SGHRS, CDR2 YFSETQ, per germline. To note about this clone: Its antigen is undetermined. Other DNA sequences in this specimen translate into the identical CDR3.

Each subset's genomic DNA was split evenly across several immunoSEQ plates. DNA at approximately 200 ng, 30,000 or so T cell genomes, went into sorted-subset replicate PCRs. Using immunoSEQ multiplex PCR, the repertoire was profiled, and TCRdb retains in-frame clones only, with some absent. In the table there are roughly 1,000,000 clones, approximately 80% of which are singletons. This clonotype was obtained from a man aged 18-30 years in good health. Some clones in this sample may be carry-over from other donors' samples. Sequences were obtained from memory CD4+ T cells from PBMCs. The subset: CD45RA-negative fraction. V usage is TRBV5-1 and J usage is TRBJ2-7; 8 bases fit TRBD1. The CDR3 DNA sequence: TGCGCCAGCAGCTGGACAGGGACCTACGAGCAGTACTTC. This encodes CASSWTGTYEQYF. Drawing the rest from reference TRBV5-1 and TRBJ2-7, the complete variable domain is KAGVTQTPRYLIKTRGQQVTLSCSPISGHRSVSWYQQTPGQGLQFLFEYFSETQRNKGNFPGRFSGRQFSNSRSEMNVSTLELGDSALYLCASSWTGTYEQYFGPGTRLTVT.